This T cell receptor beta chain originates from a study of human T cells and chemical hapten exposure. In the study overall: Application of 0.01% DPC to the upper back was done by patch test, with a reading at 6 days.

The CDR3 sequence is 13 residues long. The germline V and J ends were trimmed by 3 bases and 0 bases, with 4 bases remaining between them. Germline V gene data show CDR1 as KGHSH and CDR2 as LQKENI. The time point here: patch test 1, 2 weeks after DPC sensitization. Treatment of the sample: therapeutic diphenylcyclopropenone sensitization with weekly scalp DPC. The study drew its donors from alopecia patients who were 18 to 70 years old and suitable for DPC. The table lists this clonotype with many counts. Its antigen is unknown. TCRdb independently ran MiXCR on the RACE reads; one entry per CDR3 protein. The repertoire holds approximately 82,000 distinct CDR3 sequences, with about 11% as singletons. Broader study findings: DPC sensitization produced no change in TCRs with frequency above 1 in 1000.

This sequence was found in a woman between 55 and 75 years old with alopecia areata. Some clones in this sample may be carry-over from other donors' samples. The chain has TRBV18 and TRBJ2-3; D gene ambiguous. Sample: whole blood, taken in connection with sensitization to the hapten diphenylcyclopropenone (DPC). The CDR3 DNA sequence: TGTGCCAGCTCACCGATTAGCACAGATACGCAGTATTTT. Translating it yields CASSPISTDTQYF.